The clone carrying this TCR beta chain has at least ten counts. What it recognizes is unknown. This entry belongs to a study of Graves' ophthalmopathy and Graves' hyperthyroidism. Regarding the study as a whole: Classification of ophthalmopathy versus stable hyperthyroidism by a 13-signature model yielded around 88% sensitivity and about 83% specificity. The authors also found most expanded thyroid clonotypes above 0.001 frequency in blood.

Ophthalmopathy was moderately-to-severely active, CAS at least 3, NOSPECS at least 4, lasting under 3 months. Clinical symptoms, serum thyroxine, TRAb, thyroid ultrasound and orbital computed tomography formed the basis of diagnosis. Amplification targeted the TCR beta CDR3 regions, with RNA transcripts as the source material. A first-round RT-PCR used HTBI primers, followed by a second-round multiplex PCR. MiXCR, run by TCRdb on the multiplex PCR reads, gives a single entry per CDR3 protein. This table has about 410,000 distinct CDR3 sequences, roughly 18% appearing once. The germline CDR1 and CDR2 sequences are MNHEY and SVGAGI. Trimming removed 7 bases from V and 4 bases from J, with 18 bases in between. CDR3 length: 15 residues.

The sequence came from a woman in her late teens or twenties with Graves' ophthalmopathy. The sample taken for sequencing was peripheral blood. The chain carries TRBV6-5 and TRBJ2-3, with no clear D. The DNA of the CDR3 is TGTGCCAGCATTTCCCGTCCCTCTGCGGCAGATACGCAGTATTTT. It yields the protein CASISRPSAADTQYF.